The 6 T cell receptor beta chains given below trace back to one sample, sequenced in a study of T-cell reconstitution after alpha-beta-depleted transplantation in children (dated by TCRdb to about 2016). Libraries were prepared through PCR. The run used an Illumina HiSeq 2500. TCR library preparation used molecular barcoding, with unique molecular identifiers applied to normalize quantification of the TCRbeta repertoire. The public reads were reanalyzed by TCRdb: fastp trimming at Q25, MiXCR alignment, in-frame beta chains only. Merged by CDR3 protein, the rows form single entries marked with the most common genes and DNA. A total of about 830,000 distinct CDR3 sequences appear in this sample, approximately 15% of them only once. The leading ten clones occupy around 5% of the sample. The intended sense of this specimen's treatment or condition label: allogeneic hematopoietic cell transplantation with graft depleted of TCRalphabeta T cells and CD19 B cells.

This sample comprised PBMCs, mostly from graft donor cells, obtained 360 days after TCRalphabeta/CD19-depleted stem cell transplant. The receptor set was obtained from a male patient younger than 18 who had a stem cell transplant for acute lymphoblastic leukemia, so the T cells may come from the graft donor.

V is TRBV7-3 and J is TRBJ2-3; TRBD2 aligns across 7 bases. CDR3 length: 15 amino acids. In germline, CDR1 is SGHTA, CDR2 FQGTGA. Trimming removed 3 bases from V and 6 bases from J; junction bases left unmatched: 9. CDR3 DNA sequence: TGTGCCAGCAGCTTCCCGAAGCGGGGAGGGGATACGCAGTATTTT. This sequence encodes CASSFPKRGGDTQYF.

This clonotype was seen a few times. This sequence joins TRBV19 and TRBJ2-3, with TRBD2 identical over 7 bases. Germline V gives CDR1 LNHDA, CDR2 SQIVND (reference sequence). V gave up 4 bases and J gave up 0 bases; unmatched junction bases: 4. This CDR3 comprises 15 residues. CDR3 region: CASSKVAGSTDTQYF. CDR3 coding DNA: TGTGCCAGTAGTAAAGTAGCGGGTAGCACAGATACGCAGTATTTT.

V gene TRBV4-1 combines with J gene TRBJ1-5, with TRBD1 as a possible D gene (5 bases). This CDR3 is 18 amino acids long. Germline V CDR1 and CDR2: MGHRA, YSYEKL. V lost 1 base to trimming and J lost 0 bases, with 16 bases between them. CDR3 nucleotide sequence: TGCGCCAGCAGCCAAGTCATACTATCAGGGTTTAGCAATCAGCCCCAGCATTTT. It yields the protein CASSQVILSGFSNQPQHF.

The chain uses TRBV5-1 and TRBJ2-7; D is undetermined. Germline assignment: CDR1 SGHRS and CDR2 YFSETQ. The V and J ends lost 7 bases and 5 bases respectively, with 13 bases between them. CDR3 length: 12 residues. The CDR3 DNA sequence: TGCGCCAGCGGCCCCTCGGGCGACGAGCAGTACTTC. It translates to CASGPSGDEQYF.

DNA of the CDR3: TGTGCCAGCTCACCTTTTCGGGACAGAGTAGCCAAAAACATTCAGTACTTC. Its translation: CASSPFRDRVAKNIQYF. V usage is TRBV18 and J usage is TRBJ2-4; 7 bases map to TRBD1. CDR1 and CDR2 from the germline V gene are KGHSH and LQKENI. J was trimmed by 0 bases and V by 3 bases; bases with no gene match: 8. This CDR3 has 17 residues. The variable domain in full, with the rest retrieved from reference TRBV18 and TRBJ2-4, is NAGVMQNPRHLVRRRGQEARLRCSPMKGHSHVYWYRQLPEEGLKFMVYLQKENIIDESGMPKERFSAEFPKEGPSILRIQQVVRGDSAAYFCASSPFRDRVAKNIQYFGAGTRLSVL.

This clonotype has a handful of counts. The rearrangement links TRBV4-1 to TRBJ2-7; D perhaps matches TRBD2 (5 bases). The CDR3 runs 19 residues. V was shortened by 4 bases and J by 1 base, with 26 bases between the two germline ends. Germline CDR1 and CDR2: MGHRA and YSYEKL. CDR3 nucleotide sequence: TGCGCCAGCAGCCCCCTCATATCGCTACCGACCGGGGATTCCTACGAGCAGTACTTC. Translated: CASSPLISLPTGDSYEQYF.